Shown below are 18 T cell receptor beta chains from a single sample sequenced in a study of beta chain features in type 1 diabetes. Study results and limitations: All four CD4+ subsets from Type 1 diabetes patients carried moderately but significantly shorter TCRB CDR3s.

What was sequenced were expressed TCRB transcripts, since all of the isolated RNA had been reverse transcribed. The assay was immunoSEQ multiplex PCR, and TCRdb's table has in-frame clones only and misses some. The data hold some 47,000 clones, with 35% to 55% observed a single time. Their cognate antigens are unknown. Material for sequencing was stem cell memory CD4+ T cells from blood. The source is a man aged 30 to 45 with type 1 diabetes.

The table lists this clone with a few counts. The chain recombines TRBV4-3 with TRBJ2-7, with a possible D match to TRBD2 (5 bases). Trimming cost V 2 bases and J 1 base, with 9 bases left between them. The CDR3 sequence is 14 residues long. Germline V CDR1 and CDR2: LGHNA, YSLEER. CDR3 nucleotide sequence: TGCGCCAGCAGCCAACGCTCGGGATCCTACGAGCAGTACTTC. Its protein product is CASSQRSGSYEQYF.

This clone has just a few counts. The chain employs TRBV7-3 and TRBJ2-3; 10 positions agree with TRBD1. The V and J ends lost 5 bases and 1 base, in that order; junction bases with no gene match: 18. This CDR3 is built from 20 residues. The V gene's germline CDR1 is SGHTA and CDR2 FQGTGA. CDR3 nucleotides: TGTGCCAGCAGCCTACGAGGGACAGGGGCCAGTAGTTACCGCACAGATACGCAGTATTTT. It codes for CASSLRGTGASSYRTDTQYF.

This clone was seen only a few times. The chain is built from TRBV7-9 and TRBJ2-5; tentatively, D is TRBD2 (6 bases). The better agreement between TRBJ2-7 and the DNA end casts doubt on the J call. The CDR3 extends over 16 amino acids. Germline assignment: CDR1 SEHNR and CDR2 FQNEAQ (reference sequence). CDR3 protein: CASSLSGRGGSYEQYF. CDR3 DNA sequence: TGTGCCAGCAGCCTAAGCGGTCGGGGAGGATCCTACGAGCAGTACTTC.

This clone has just a few counts. The CDR3, as DNA: TGTGCCAGCAGTTACCCCCTTCGCGGGGTTAACTACGAGCAGTACTTC. Translation: CASSYPLRGVNYEQYF. V is TRBV28 and J is TRBJ2-7; TRBD2 is a possible D gene (6 bases). The CDR3 runs to 16 residues. CDR1 is MDHEN, CDR2 SYDVKM, per germline. The V and J ends lost 4 bases and 3 bases respectively, with 19 bases between them.

The CDR3 here is CASSRGHQAQAFF. The CDR3 DNA is TGTGCCAGCAGCCGCGGACACCAGGCACAAGCTTTCTTT. The V gene is TRBV5-6, the J gene TRBJ1-1; D is possibly TRBD1 (5 bases). The CDR3 extends over 13 amino acids. CDR1 and CDR2 from the germline V gene are SGHDT and YYEEEE. V was shortened by 4 bases and J by 9 bases, with 16 bases between the two germline ends.

The V and J genes are TRBV7-2 and TRBJ2-2; a weak D match, TRBD2 (6 bases). There are 14 residues in the CDR3. Germline CDR1 and CDR2: SGHTA and FQGNSA. Trimming removed 0 bases at V and 6 bases at J, with 8 bases between. The CDR3, as DNA: TGTGCCAGCAGCTTAGCGACTAGTTCCGGGGAGCTGTTTTTT. Its protein product is CASSLATSSGELFF.

The gene calls are TRBV7-2 and TRBJ2-7; D unresolved. From germline, CDR1 is SGHTA and CDR2 FQGNSA. Trimming pared 1 base from V and 5 bases from J, leaving 12 bases between. CDR3 size: 14 residues. CDR3 protein: CASSLVPGPNEQYF. Here the CDR3 DNA reads TGTGCCAGCAGCTTAGTTCCAGGCCCGAACGAGCAGTACTTC.

V usage is TRBV18 and J usage is TRBJ2-1, with 13 bases identical to TRBD2. CDR1 and CDR2 from the germline V gene are KGHSH and LQKENI. The CDR3 loop spans 18 amino acids. The trim removed 3 bases at V and 5 bases at J, leaving 10 bases unmatched. In nucleotides, the CDR3 is TGTGCCAGCTCACCGACTACTCCGGGACTAGCGGGACACAATGAGCAGTTCTTC. It yields the protein CASSPTTPGLAGHNEQFF.

This clone was seen only a few times. V and J are TRBV7-2 and TRBJ2-2; D gene unclear. Germline assignment: CDR1 SGHTA and CDR2 FQGNSA. The CDR3 has 13 residues. V was trimmed by 0 bases and J by 6 bases, leaving 5 bases between them. CDR3 coding DNA: TGTGCCAGCAGCTTAGCAGAGGCCGGGGAGCTGTTTTTT. This gives the protein CASSLAEAGELFF.

The CDR3 DNA is TGCAGCGTTGTCCCGTCGGGACTCCCTGAAGCTTTCTTT. Translating it yields CSVVPSGLPEAFF. The J gene is TRBJ1-1, the V gene TRBV29-1, with D perhaps TRBD1 (5 bases). There are 13 residues in the CDR3. Between the trimmed V and J ends, which lost 4 bases and 6 bases, there was a span of 15 bases. The germline gives CDR1 SQVTM, CDR2 ANQGSEA.

The CDR3 loop reads CASSSLNYEQYF. CDR3 DNA sequence: TGTGCCAGCAGCTCACTCAATTACGAGCAGTACTTC. V usage is TRBV11-2 and J usage is TRBJ2-7; D gene ambiguous. The CDR3 spans 12 residues. V dropped 4 bases and J dropped 4 bases, with 8 bases sitting between them. The V gene's germline CDR1 is SGHAT and CDR2 FQNNGV.

The chain couples TRBV15 to TRBJ2-2, with a possible D match to TRBD2 (5 bases). The ends were cut back, 1 base at V and 2 bases at J, with 8 bases in the middle. Germline V gene sequence: CDR1 LNHNV, CDR2 YYDKDF (reference sequence). This CDR3 is 15 amino acids long. CDR3 bases: TGTGCCACCAGCAGAGTAGGGAGAAACACCGGGGAGCTGTTTTTT. It yields the protein CATSRVGRNTGELFF.

This CDR3 reads CASSPPRGEETQYF. Here the CDR3 DNA reads TGCGCCAGCAGTCCCCCTCGGGGGGAAGAGACCCAGTACTTC. The V and J genes are TRBV5-1 and TRBJ2-5; 7 nucleotides align to TRBD2. CDR1 is SGHRS and CDR2 is YFSETQ in the germline V gene. V shed 5 bases and J 3 bases; nucleotides not matched to a gene: 7. The CDR3 sequence is 14 residues long.

This CDR3 reads CASSETTGASYEQYF. The CDR3 region has the DNA TGTGCCAGCAGTGAAACGACAGGGGCCTCCTACGAGCAGTACTTC. This rearrangement joins TRBV25-1 to TRBJ2-7; TRBD1 matches at 8 bases. V trimming: 2 bases; J trimming: 0 bases; junction bases outside the gene matches: 3. Per germline, CDR1 MGHDK and CDR2 SYGVNS. The CDR3 is 15 amino acids.

This sequence joins TRBV7-2 and TRBJ2-7; D is unclear. Germline CDR1 is SGHTA and CDR2 is FQGNSA. V was pared by 2 bases and J by 2 bases, with 10 bases between. The CDR3 sequence is 14 residues long. CDR3 sequence (DNA): TGTGCCAGCAGCTTAACTCGAGCGACCTACGAGCAGTACTTC. It specifies CASSLTRATYEQYF.

This clone was recorded a few times. V and J are TRBV7-9 and TRBJ1-2; 7 nucleotides align to TRBD1. The germline V gene encodes CDR1 SEHNR and CDR2 FQNEAQ (reference sequence). The CDR3 has 14 residues. V trimming: 0 bases; J trimming: 6 bases; junction bases outside the gene matches: 4. The CDR3 spells CASSLAVQGNGYTF. CDR3 in DNA: TGTGCCAGCAGCTTAGCGGTACAGGGGAATGGCTACACCTTC.

This clone was observed a few times. This chain joins TRBV6-5 and TRBJ2-4, with TRBD2 as a possible D gene (6 bases). CDR3 size: 13 residues. Trimming pared 6 bases from V and 15 bases from J, leaving 21 bases between. Germline V gene lookup returns CDR1 MNHEY and CDR2 SVGAGI. The DNA of the CDR3 is TGTGCCAGCAGAAGACTAGGGACTCATACATGGTACTTC. Translating it yields CASRRLGTHTWYF.

This chain uses TRBV5-4 with TRBJ2-1; 9 bases are a match to TRBD2. The V gene end was trimmed by 4 bases and the J gene end by 8 bases; junction bases not matched to a gene: 7. Looked up from germline, CDR1 is SGHNT and CDR2 is YYREEE (reference sequence). The CDR3 covers 14 residues. The CDR3 DNA reads as TGTGCCAGCAGCACATTAGCGGGAGTAGATGAGCAGTTCTTC. This gives the protein CASSTLAGVDEQFF.